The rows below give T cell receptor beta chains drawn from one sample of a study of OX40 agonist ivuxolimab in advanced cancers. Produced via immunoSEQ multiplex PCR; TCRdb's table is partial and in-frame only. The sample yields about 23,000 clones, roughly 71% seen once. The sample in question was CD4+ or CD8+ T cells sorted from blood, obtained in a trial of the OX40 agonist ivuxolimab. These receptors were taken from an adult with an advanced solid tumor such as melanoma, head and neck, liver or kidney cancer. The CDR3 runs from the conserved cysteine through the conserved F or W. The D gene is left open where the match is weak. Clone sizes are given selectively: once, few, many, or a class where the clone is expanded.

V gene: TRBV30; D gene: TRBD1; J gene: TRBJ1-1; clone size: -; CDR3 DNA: TGTGCCTGGAACAGGGGAGGCAGCACTGAAGCTTTCTTT; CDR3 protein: CAWNRGGSTEAFF
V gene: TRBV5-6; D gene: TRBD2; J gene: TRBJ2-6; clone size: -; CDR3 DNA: TGTGCCAGCAGCCCGAGGGAGGGAGGGGCCAACGTCCTGACTTTC; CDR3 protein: CASSPREGGANVLTF
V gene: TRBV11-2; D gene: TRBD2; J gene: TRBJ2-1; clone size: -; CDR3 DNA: TGTGCCAGCAGCCCCTTACTGGGCGGGGGGGTTAATGAGCAGTTCTTC; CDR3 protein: CASSPLLGGGVNEQFF
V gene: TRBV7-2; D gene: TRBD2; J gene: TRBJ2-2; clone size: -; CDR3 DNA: TGTGCCAGCAGTACGGGGGGGCGGACCGGGGAGCTGTTTTTT; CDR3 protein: CASSTGGRTGELFF
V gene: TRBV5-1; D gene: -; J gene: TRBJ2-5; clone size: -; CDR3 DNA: TGCGCCAGCAGCTTGTTGCCGGGACACCCAGAGACCCAGTACTTC; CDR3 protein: CASSLLPGHPETQYF
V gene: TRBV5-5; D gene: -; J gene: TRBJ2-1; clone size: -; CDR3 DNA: TGTGCCAGCAGCTTGGGACCCCCTGATGAGCAGTTCTTC; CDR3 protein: CASSLGPPDEQFF
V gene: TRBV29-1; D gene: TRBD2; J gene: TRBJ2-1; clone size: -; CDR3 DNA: TGCAGCTCCACGGCAACGTATGGCGGGAGTGTAGGTGAGCAGTTCTTC; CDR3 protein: CSSTATYGGSVGEQFF
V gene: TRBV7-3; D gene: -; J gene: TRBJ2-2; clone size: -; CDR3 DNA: TGTGCCAGCAGCTTAGTGGCAGGCGGTGGGGAGCTGTTTTTT; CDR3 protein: CASSLVAGGGELFF
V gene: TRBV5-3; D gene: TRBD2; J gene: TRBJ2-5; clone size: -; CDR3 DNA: TGTGCCAGAAGCCACCTAGCGGAGGGAGAGACCCAGTACTTC; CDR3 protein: CARSHLAEGETQYF
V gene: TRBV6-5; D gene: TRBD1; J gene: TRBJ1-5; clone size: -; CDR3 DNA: TGTGCCAGCAGTTACTCGACAGGGGCACAGCCCCAGCATTTT; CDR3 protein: CASSYSTGAQPQHF
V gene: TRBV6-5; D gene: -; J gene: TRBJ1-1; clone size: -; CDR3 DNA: TGTGCCAGCGAGGCCAGGGTCTCCCTGAACACTGAAGCTTTCTTT; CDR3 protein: CASEARVSLNTEAFF
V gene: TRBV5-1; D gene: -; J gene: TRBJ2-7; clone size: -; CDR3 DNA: TGCGCCAGCGGCCCTTCATGGTACGAGCAGTACTTC; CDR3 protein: CASGPSWYEQYF
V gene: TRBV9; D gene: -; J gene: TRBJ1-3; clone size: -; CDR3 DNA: TGTGCCAGCAGCGTTCAACCTTTCTCTGGAAACACCATATATTTT; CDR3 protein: CASSVQPFSGNTIYF
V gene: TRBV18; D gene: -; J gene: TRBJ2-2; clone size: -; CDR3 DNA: TGTGCCAGCTCACCCCCTATGGCCGGGGAGCTGTTTTTT; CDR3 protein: CASSPPMAGELFF
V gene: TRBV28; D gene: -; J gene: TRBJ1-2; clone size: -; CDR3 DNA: TGTGCCAGCAACCTCAGCGGTCGGGACACCGGCTACACCTTC; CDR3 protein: CASNLSGRDTGYTF
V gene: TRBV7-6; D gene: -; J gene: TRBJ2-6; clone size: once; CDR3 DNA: TGTGCCAGCAGCGCGGGACCTGACTCACAAAGTCGGGCCAACGTCCTGACTTTC; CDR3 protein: CASSAGPDSQSRANVLTF